The next 32 T cell receptor beta chains were all read from a single sample in a study of blood T cell repertoires in COVID-19. Measured with immunoSEQ multiplex PCR; TCRdb has only the in-frame clones, and not every one. The table includes hundreds of thousands of clones, around nine tenths detected once. Source material: PBMCs or T cells enriched from blood (not recorded which). The receptors shown here come from a woman in her fifties or sixties in a cohort exposed to, infected with or recovered from COVID-19 (not recorded which).

The genes are TRBV5-1 and TRBJ2-2; D gene unclear. The germline V and J ends were trimmed by 3 bases and 2 bases, with 8 bases remaining between them. The germline V gene has CDR1 SGHRS and CDR2 YFSETQ. This CDR3 region has 14 residues. Here the CDR3 DNA reads TGCGCCAGCAGCTCACTTCCTAACACCGGGGAGCTGTTTTTT. Its protein is CASSSLPNTGELFF.

The V call is TRBV5-1, the J call TRBJ2-3; TRBD1 agrees at 8 bases. This CDR3 is 14 amino acids long. Trimming at V came to 4 bases and at J to 2 bases, leaving 3 bases not matched to a gene. The germline CDR1 and CDR2 sequences are SGHRS and YFSETQ. DNA of the CDR3: TGCGCCAGCAGCCGGACAGGGATCACAGATACGCAGTATTTT. Encoded protein: CASSRTGITDTQYF.

The J gene is TRBJ2-3, the V gene TRBV29-1, with no clear D. The CDR3 runs 13 residues. Germline lookup yields CDR1 SQVTM and CDR2 ANQGSEA. The V end lost 4 bases, the J end lost 1 base, and 9 bases lay between the germline ends. The CDR3 DNA is TGCAGCGTTGCTTGGCTAGGCACAGATACGCAGTATTTT. Translated, it gives CSVAWLGTDTQYF.

The table lists this clone with a count of one. The genes are TRBV5-1 and TRBJ1-2; D ambiguous. Per the germline V gene, CDR1 is SGHRS and CDR2 is YFSETQ. The CDR3 is made up of 15 amino acids. V lost 7 bases to trimming and J lost 1 base, with 17 bases between them. The CDR3, as DNA: TGCGCCAGCGCCGGTTCGGAGGGATTTAACTATGGCTACACCTTC. It codes for CASAGSEGFNYGYTF.

V and J are TRBV7-8 and TRBJ2-5; possible D gene TRBD1, 6 bases. Between the trimmed V and J ends, which lost 3 bases and 2 bases, there was a span of 7 bases. The germline gives CDR1 SGHVS, CDR2 FQNEAQ. The CDR3 has 13 residues. The DNA of the CDR3 is TGTGCCAGCAGCTTTCAGGGGCAAGAGACCCAGTACTTC. The encoded protein is CASSFQGQETQYF.

As regards this clone: One end of the junction fails to match germline, which may point to a read error. CDR3 in DNA: TGTGCCAGTAGTGTAGACAGGGCATCTGGCTACACCTTC. Encoded protein: CASSVDRASGYTF. This chain connects TRBV19 to TRBJ1-2, with 7 bases aligning to TRBD1. CDR1 and CDR2 from the germline V gene are LNHDA and SQIVND (reference sequence). The CDR3 totals 13 residues.

The J gene is TRBJ2-7, the V gene TRBV24-1, with TRBD1 matching over 10 bases. With 5 bases clipped from V and 2 bases from J, the junction kept 5 bases outside the gene matches. Looked up from germline, CDR1 is KGHDR and CDR2 is SFDVKD. CDR3 length: 15 residues. The CDR3 DNA sequence: TGTGCCACCAGTGGACCGGGACAGGGGACCTACGAGCAGTACTTC. Translating gives CATSGPGQGTYEQYF.

The chain employs TRBV29-1 and TRBJ1-1; D may be TRBD1 (6 bases). The CDR3 consists of 16 residues. Trimming pared 3 bases from V and 0 bases from J, leaving 17 bases between. Germline CDR1 reads SQVTM; CDR2 reads ANQGSEA. The CDR3 is CSVDGLGGALNTEAFF. The CDR3 nucleotides read TGCAGCGTTGATGGTCTGGGGGGGGCTCTGAACACTGAAGCTTTCTTT.

The chain joins TRBV28 to TRBJ1-1; 7 nucleotides line up with TRBD1. Germline V gene data show CDR1 as MDHEN and CDR2 as SYDVKM. After removal of 11 bases from V and 3 bases from J, the junction contained 12 bases not matched to a gene. This CDR3 has 14 amino acids. In nucleotides, the CDR3 is TGTGCCGGACGAGACAGGGCCTCCCACACTGAAGCTTTCTTT. Residues: CAGRDRASHTEAFF.

The rearrangement uses TRBV16 and TRBJ2-7; weak D call: TRBD2 (5 bases). CDR1 KGHSY and CDR2 FQNENV come from the germline V gene. V shed 0 bases and J shed 0 bases, with 12 bases lying between them. This CDR3 contains 16 residues. Written as DNA, the CDR3 is TGTGCCAGCAGCCAATCCCTCGGGGTAAGCTCCTACGAGCAGTACTTC. Translated: CASSQSLGVSSYEQYF.

Only a few counts were recorded for this clone. The V gene is TRBV10-3, the J gene TRBJ2-1; 8 positions match TRBD2. V lost 5 bases and J lost 10; bases outside the gene matches: 1. Per the germline V gene, CDR1 is ENHRY and CDR2 is SYGVKD. CDR3 length: 11 amino acids. This CDR3 is CAISSSGEQFF. The CDR3 DNA is TGTGCCATCAGTTCTAGCGGGGAGCAGTTCTTC.

J is TRBJ2-1 and V is TRBV9, with 7 bases lining up with TRBD1. The CDR3 is 19 residues long. Germline V gene data show CDR1 as SGDLS and CDR2 as YYNGEE. Trimming removed 4 bases from V and 0 bases from J; junction bases left unmatched: 16. The CDR3, as DNA: TGTGCCAGCAGCCCCAGACAGGGTGGGAATTCCCGCTCCTACAATGAGCAGTTCTTC. It specifies CASSPRQGGNSRSYNEQFF. The entire variable domain, with the rest obtained from reference TRBV9 and TRBJ2-1, is as follows: DSGVTQTPKHLITATGQRVTLRCSPRSGDLSVYWYQQSLDQGLQFLIQYYNGEERAKGNILERFSAQQFPDLHSELNLSSLELGDSALYFCASSPRQGGNSRSYNEQFFGPGTRLTVL.

The V gene is TRBV19, the J gene TRBJ1-5, with D possibly TRBD1 on 6 matching bases. CDR1 is LNHDA and CDR2 is SQIVND in the germline V gene (reference sequence). This CDR3 is 16 amino acids long. V dropped 6 bases and J dropped 4 bases, with 19 bases sitting between them. Here the CDR3 DNA reads TGTGCCAGTAGCAATGGGGGGGGCCTGAGAAATCAGCCCCAGCATTTT. It encodes CASSNGGGLRNQPQHF.

This clone was counted many times. J is TRBJ1-6 and V is TRBV29-1; 9 bases match TRBD1. The CDR3 is made up of 14 amino acids. From germline, CDR1 is SQVTM and CDR2 ANQGSEA. V lost 7 bases and J lost 8; bases outside the gene matches: 9. The CDR3 nucleotides read TGCAGCGCCAGGGGGACAGGGAAGGATTCACCCCTCCACTTT. Encoded protein: CSARGTGKDSPLHF. The full variable domain, its missing parts supplied by reference TRBV29-1 and TRBJ1-6, is SAVISQKPSRDICQRGTSLTIQCQVDSQVTMMFWYRQQPGQSLTLIATANQGSEATYESGFVIDKFPISRPNLTFSTLTVSNMSPEDSSIYLCSARGTGKDSPLHFGNGTRLTVT.

V gene TRBV5-1 combines with J gene TRBJ1-2; 11 positions match TRBD1. The CDR3 runs 13 residues. Germline V CDR1 and CDR2: SGHRS, YFSETQ. J was trimmed by 6 bases and V by 4 bases; bases with no gene match: 2. CDR3 DNA: TGCGCCAGCAGCCCGGGACAGGGGGATGGCTACACCTTC. As protein: CASSPGQGDGYTF.

The V gene is TRBV10-3, the J gene TRBJ2-1; TRBD2 aligns across 13 bases. Germline V lookup: CDR1 ENHRY, CDR2 SYGVKD. This CDR3 comprises 13 residues. The trim removed 10 bases at V and 7 bases at J, leaving 4 bases unmatched. The CDR3 protein is CATGTSGMNEQFF. The CDR3 coding sequence is TGTGCCACCGGGACTAGCGGGATGAATGAGCAGTTCTTC.

This chain uses TRBV28 with TRBJ1-3; 7 bases are a match to TRBD1. The CDR3 extends over 13 amino acids. The trim removed 6 bases at V and 4 bases at J, leaving 3 bases unmatched. Germline V gives CDR1 MDHEN, CDR2 SYDVKM. The CDR3 here is CASRTGPGNTIYF. In DNA form, the CDR3 reads TGTGCCAGCAGGACAGGGCCAGGAAACACCATATATTTT.

This clone was observed a few times. This rearrangement joins TRBV5-4 to TRBJ2-7, with 9 bases fitting TRBD2. J lost 4 bases, V lost 4 bases, and 9 bases had no gene match. This CDR3 comprises 15 residues. In germline, CDR1 is SGHNT, CDR2 YYREEE (reference sequence). In DNA, the CDR3 is TGTGCCAGCAGCCCGGGACTAGCCACTACTTACGAGCAGTACTTC. This sequence encodes CASSPGLATTYEQYF.

This rearrangement joins TRBV5-1 to TRBJ2-7; maybe TRBD1 (5 bases). The CDR3 sequence is 14 residues long. Germline lookup yields CDR1 SGHRS and CDR2 YFSETQ. V lost 1 base, J lost 2 bases, and 10 bases lay in between. CDR3 sequence reads: CASSLTGSTYEQYF. The CDR3, as DNA: TGCGCCAGCAGCTTGACAGGCTCCACCTACGAGCAGTACTTC.

This chain links TRBV6-2 or TRBV6-3 with TRBJ2-7, with D perhaps TRBD2 (6 bases). This CDR3 is 14 amino acids long. V was trimmed by 4 bases and J by 3 bases, leaving 13 bases between them. The germline V gene has CDR1 MNHEY and CDR2 SVGEGT. DNA for the CDR3: TGTGCCAGCAGTTTTTGGCAGGGAGGCTACGAGCAGTACTTC. Residues: CASSFWQGGYEQYF.

CDR3 amino acids: CASSIEGSREQYF. The CDR3 bases are TGTGCCAGCAGCATCGAGGGCTCGAGGGAGCAGTACTTC. V gene TRBV7-2 combines with J gene TRBJ2-7; TRBD2 is a possible D gene (5 bases). V lost 5 bases to trimming and J lost 7 bases, with 15 bases between them. CDR3 length: 13 amino acids. CDR1 and CDR2 from the germline V gene are SGHTA and FQGNSA.

This rearrangement joins TRBV5-1 to TRBJ2-1; 11 bases agree with TRBD2. The CDR3 is 16 residues long. Germline lookup yields CDR1 SGHRS and CDR2 YFSETQ. Trimming took 0 bases from V and 9 from J; bases not matched to a gene: 8. In DNA, the CDR3 is TGCGCCAGCAGCTTGGCACTAGCGGGAGAAATTGGTGAGCAGTTCTTC. Amino acids: CASSLALAGEIGEQFF.

This chain connects TRBV29-1 to TRBJ2-7; possible D gene TRBD1, 6 bases. Germline lookup yields CDR1 SQVTM and CDR2 ANQGSEA. Trimming took off 1 base at V and 6 bases at J, with 16 bases between the two ends. The length of the CDR3 is 14 residues. DNA of the CDR3: TGCAGCGTTGAAGTGGGTGGGGGCATGAGCGAGCAGTACTTC. It codes for CSVEVGGGMSEQYF.

The chain couples TRBV7-8 to TRBJ2-7; D possibly corresponds to TRBD2 (5 bases). CDR1 is SGHVS, CDR2 FQNEAQ, per germline. The CDR3 totals 11 residues. Between the trimmed V and J ends, which lost 5 bases and 4 bases, there was a span of 6 bases. The CDR3 DNA reads TGTGCCAGCAGCCGGACTTACGAGCAGTACTTC. As protein: CASSRTYEQYF. Complete variable domain (other parts from reference TRBV7-8 and TRBJ2-7): GAGVSQSPRYKVAKRGQDVALRCDPISGHVSLFWYQQALGQGPEFLTYFQNEAQLDKSGLPSDRFFAERPEGSVSTLKIQRTQQEDSAVYLCASSRTYEQYFGPGTRLTVT.

This sequence joins TRBV10-2 and TRBJ2-7; D is perhaps TRBD2 (6 bases). The V gene's germline CDR1 is WSHSY and CDR2 SAAADI. The CDR3 loop spans 16 amino acids. Deletions cut 3 bases from V and 2 bases from J, with 17 bases between. CDR3 nucleotides: TGCGCCAGCAGTGATTTCGGGAGTAGCGGAACCTACGAGCAGTACTTC. Amino acids: CASSDFGSSGTYEQYF.

J is TRBJ2-1 and V is TRBV9; D not certain. Germline-derived CDR1 and CDR2 are SGDLS and YYNGEE. V lost 0 bases and J lost 3, with 7 bases in between. The CDR3 spans 14 residues. CDR3 nucleotides: TGTGCCAGCAGCGTAGAAGTCGGCTACAATGAGCAGTTCTTC. Translation gives CASSVEVGYNEQFF. The full variable domain, its missing parts supplied by reference TRBV9 and TRBJ2-1, is DSGVTQTPKHLITATGQRVTLRCSPRSGDLSVYWYQQSLDQGLQFLIQYYNGEERAKGNILERFSAQQFPDLHSELNLSSLELGDSALYFCASSVEVGYNEQFFGPGTRLTVL.

The chain links TRBV29-1 to TRBJ2-2; 9 nucleotides align to TRBD2. The V gene's germline CDR1 is SQVTM and CDR2 ANQGSEA. With V trimmed by 4 bases and J by 4 bases, 4 bases remained unmatched. The CDR3 runs 14 residues. Written as DNA, the CDR3 is TGCAGCGTTGGGGGGACTAGCCGCACCGGGGAGCTGTTTTTT. It encodes CSVGGTSRTGELFF.

The chain recombines TRBV6-6 with TRBJ2-7; D possibly corresponds to TRBD2 (6 bases). V lost 8 bases and J 0 bases, leaving 11 bases between the germline ends. Germline V gene sequence: CDR1 MNHNY, CDR2 SVGAGI (reference sequence). The CDR3 is 13 residues long. The CDR3 here is CASRDSTSYEQYF. The CDR3 DNA follows: TGTGCCAGCCGGGACTCTACCTCCTACGAGCAGTACTTC.

The table lists this clone with a count of one. The chain couples TRBV9 to TRBJ1-1, with TRBD1 identical over 7 bases. V shed 0 bases and J 8 bases; nucleotides not matched to a gene: 7. Germline assignment: CDR1 SGDLS and CDR2 YYNGEE. CDR3 length equals 14 residues. The CDR3 here is CASSVVGSTGEAFF. The CDR3 region has the DNA TGTGCCAGCAGCGTAGTAGGGTCGACAGGGGAAGCTTTCTTT.

CDR3 in amino acids: CASSQTSGNTGELFF. The CDR3 DNA sequence: TGCGCCAGCAGTCAAACTAGCGGCAACACCGGGGAGCTGTTTTTT. The rearrangement links TRBV4-3 to TRBJ2-2; TRBD2 aligns across 8 bases. The CDR3 has 15 amino acids. Germline V lookup: CDR1 LGHNA, CDR2 YSLEER. V lost 6 bases and J lost 2; bases outside the gene matches: 5.

This chain joins TRBV30 and TRBJ2-1; D is possibly TRBD2 (6 bases). The germline V gene encodes CDR1 GTSNPN and CDR2 SVGIG (reference sequence). The CDR3 loop spans 12 amino acids. The ends were cut back, 3 bases at V and 9 bases at J, with 12 bases in the middle. DNA of the CDR3: TGTGCCTGGAGGGGCGGGACCGGTGAGCAGTTCTTC. Its translation is CAWRGGTGEQFF.

The chain links TRBV5-1 to TRBJ2-3, with a weak D call TRBD1 (6 bases). Trimming cost V 5 bases and J 0 bases, with 13 bases left between them. This CDR3 has 15 residues. The germline V gene has CDR1 SGHRS and CDR2 YFSETQ. The CDR3 here is CASRGAAPSTDTQYF. CDR3 nucleotides: TGCGCCAGCAGGGGGGCGGCTCCTAGCACAGATACGCAGTATTTT.